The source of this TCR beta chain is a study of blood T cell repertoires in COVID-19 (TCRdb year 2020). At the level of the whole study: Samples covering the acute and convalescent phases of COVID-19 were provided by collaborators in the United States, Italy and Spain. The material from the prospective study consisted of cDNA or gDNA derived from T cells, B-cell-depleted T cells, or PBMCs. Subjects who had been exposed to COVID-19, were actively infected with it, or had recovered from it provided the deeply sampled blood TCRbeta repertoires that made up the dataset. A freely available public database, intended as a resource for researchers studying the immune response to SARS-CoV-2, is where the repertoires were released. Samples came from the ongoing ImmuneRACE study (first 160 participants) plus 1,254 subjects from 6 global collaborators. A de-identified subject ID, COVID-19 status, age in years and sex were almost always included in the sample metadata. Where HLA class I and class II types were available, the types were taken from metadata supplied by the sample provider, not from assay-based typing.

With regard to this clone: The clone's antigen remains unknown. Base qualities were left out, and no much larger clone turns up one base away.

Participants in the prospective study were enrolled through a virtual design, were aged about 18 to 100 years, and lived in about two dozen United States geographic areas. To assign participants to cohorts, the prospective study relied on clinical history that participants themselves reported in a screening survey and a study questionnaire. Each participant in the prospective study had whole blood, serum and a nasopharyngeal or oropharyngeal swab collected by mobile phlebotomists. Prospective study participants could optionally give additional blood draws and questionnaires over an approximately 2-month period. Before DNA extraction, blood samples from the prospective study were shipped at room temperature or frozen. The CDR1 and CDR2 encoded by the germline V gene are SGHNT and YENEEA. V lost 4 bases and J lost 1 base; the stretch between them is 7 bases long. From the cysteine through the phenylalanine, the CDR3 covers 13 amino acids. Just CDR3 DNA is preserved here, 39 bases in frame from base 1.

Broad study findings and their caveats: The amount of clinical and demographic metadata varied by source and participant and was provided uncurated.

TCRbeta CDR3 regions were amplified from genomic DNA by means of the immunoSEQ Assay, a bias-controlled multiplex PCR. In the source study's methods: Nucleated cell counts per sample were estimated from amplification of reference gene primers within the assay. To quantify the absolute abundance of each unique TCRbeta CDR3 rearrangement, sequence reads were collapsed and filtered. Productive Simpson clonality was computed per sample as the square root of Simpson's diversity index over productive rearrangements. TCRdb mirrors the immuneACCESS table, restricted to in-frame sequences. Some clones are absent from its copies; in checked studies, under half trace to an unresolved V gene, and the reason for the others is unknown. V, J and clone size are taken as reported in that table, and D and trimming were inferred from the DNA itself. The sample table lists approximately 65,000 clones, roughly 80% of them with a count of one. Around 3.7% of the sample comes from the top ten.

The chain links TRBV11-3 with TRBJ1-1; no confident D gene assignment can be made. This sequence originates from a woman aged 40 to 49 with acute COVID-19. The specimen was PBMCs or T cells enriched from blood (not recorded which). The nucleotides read TGTGCCAGCAGCTGGTACGGGAACACTGAAGCTTTCTTT. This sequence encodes CASSWYGNTEAFF.